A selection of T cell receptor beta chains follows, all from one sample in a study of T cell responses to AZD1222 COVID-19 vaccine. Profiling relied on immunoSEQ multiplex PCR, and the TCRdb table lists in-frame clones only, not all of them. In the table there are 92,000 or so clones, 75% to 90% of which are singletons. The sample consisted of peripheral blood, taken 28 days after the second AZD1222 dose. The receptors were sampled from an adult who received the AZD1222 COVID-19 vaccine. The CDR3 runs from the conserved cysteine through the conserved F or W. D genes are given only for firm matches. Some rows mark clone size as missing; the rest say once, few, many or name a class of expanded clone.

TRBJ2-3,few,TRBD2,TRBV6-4,TGTGCCAGCAGTGTAGCGGGGGGGCCAGATACGCAGTATTTT,CASSVAGGPDTQYF
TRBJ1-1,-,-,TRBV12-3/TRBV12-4,TGTGCCAGCAGTTTCGCACATGGATATGAAGCTTTCTTT,CASSFAHGYEAFF
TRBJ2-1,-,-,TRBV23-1,TGCGCCAGCAGTTTCCTCTCTTCGGGGCACAATGAGCAGTTCTTC,CASSFLSSGHNEQFF
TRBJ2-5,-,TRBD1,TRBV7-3,TGTGCCAGCAGCTTAGGCCCGGACAGGGTGGATGAGACCCAGTACTTC,CASSLGPDRVDETQYF
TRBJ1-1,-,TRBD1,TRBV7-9,TGTGCCAGCAGAGACAGGGGGCAAACTGAAGCTTTCTTT,CASRDRGQTEAFF
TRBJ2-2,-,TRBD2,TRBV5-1,TGCGCCAGCAGTTTCTCCCGGGGGGGAATAAAGATGAACACCGGGGAGCTGTTTTTT,CASSFSRGGIKMNTGELFF
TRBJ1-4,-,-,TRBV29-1,TGCAGCGTTGAATATATCAGTCTAGGGAGTGAAAAACTGTTTTTT,CSVEYISLGSEKLFF
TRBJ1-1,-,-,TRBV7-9,TGTGCCAGCAGCTTAAGTCCGGGGTCTGAAGCTTTCTTT,CASSLSPGSEAFF
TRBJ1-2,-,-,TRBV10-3,TGTGCCATCAGTGACTGGACAGCTACTAACTATGGCTACACCTTC,CAISDWTATNYGYTF
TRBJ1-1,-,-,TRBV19,TGTGCCAGTAGGCAGACACCGCTGAACACTGAAGCTTTCTTT,CASRQTPLNTEAFF
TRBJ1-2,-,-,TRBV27,TGTGCCAGCAGTTTATCCACAGACGGCTATGGCTACACCTTC,CASSLSTDGYGYTF
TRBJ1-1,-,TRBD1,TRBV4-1,TGCGCCAGCGGAAATACACCGGGACAGGAAAGGAACACTGAAGCTTTCTTT,CASGNTPGQERNTEAFF
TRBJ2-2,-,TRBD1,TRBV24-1,TGTGCCACCAGTGATTTTCAGGGACAGGGGAACACCGGGGAGCTGTTTTTT,CATSDFQGQGNTGELFF
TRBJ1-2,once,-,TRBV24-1,TGTGCCACCAGTGAGTCCGGCTCAGGATATGGCTACACCTTC,CATSESGSGYGYTF
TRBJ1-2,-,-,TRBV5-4,TGTGCCAGCAGCTTCGGAGGGGGGAACTATGGCTACACCTTC,CASSFGGGNYGYTF
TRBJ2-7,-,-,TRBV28,TGTGCCAGCAGTTTACCTAACAGCGGCGGCTACGAGCAGTACTTC,CASSLPNSGGYEQYF
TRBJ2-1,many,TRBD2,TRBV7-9,TGTGCCAGCAGCTTATGGCGCGGGGGTTACAATGAGCAGTTCTTC,CASSLWRGGYNEQFF
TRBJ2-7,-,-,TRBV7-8,TGTGCCAGCAGCTTAGCGTCGGGGTGGGAGCAGTACTTC,CASSLASGWEQYF
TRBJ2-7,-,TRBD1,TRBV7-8,TGTGCCAGCAGCACCTCCGGGACAGGGAGCGAGCAGTACTTC,CASSTSGTGSEQYF
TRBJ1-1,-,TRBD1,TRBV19,TGTGCCAGTAGTATAGACCCAGGGGGTACTGAAGCTTTCTTT,CASSIDPGGTEAFF
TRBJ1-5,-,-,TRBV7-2,TGTGCCAGCAGCTTATTTCCGGATGGGGATCAGCCCCAGCATTTT,CASSLFPDGDQPQHF
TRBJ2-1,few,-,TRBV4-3,TGCGCCAGCAGCCGATTCCCCCTTGTGGCTGAGCAGTTCTTC,CASSRFPLVAEQFF
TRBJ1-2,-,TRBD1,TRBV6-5,TGTGCCAGCAGGCTCGGACAGGATAGAGGCTACACCTTC,CASRLGQDRGYTF
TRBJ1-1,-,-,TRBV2,TGTGCCAGCTTAAAGGACAGAGCCTCGCCTGAAGCTTTCTTT,CASLKDRASPEAFF
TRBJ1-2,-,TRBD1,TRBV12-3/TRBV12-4,TGTGCCAGCAGTCTACAGGGGGCGTATGGCTACACCTTC,CASSLQGAYGYTF
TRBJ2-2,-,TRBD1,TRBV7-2,TGTGCCAGCAGCTTATTGGGACAGGCCACCGGGGAGCTGTTTTTT,CASSLLGQATGELFF
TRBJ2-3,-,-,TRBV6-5,TGTGCCAGCAGTCAAAGGGGCTCAGATACGCAGTATTTT,CASSQRGSDTQYF
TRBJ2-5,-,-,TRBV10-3,TGTGCCATCAGTGGACGGATGCAAGAGACCCAGTACTTC,CAISGRMQETQYF
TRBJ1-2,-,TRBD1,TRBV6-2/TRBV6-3,TGTGCCAGCAGTTCCCGGACAGGGGGCAACTATGGCTACACCTTC,CASSSRTGGNYGYTF